This T cell receptor (beta chain) emerged from a study of T cell changes during pregnancy in multiple sclerosis. Profiling relied on immunoSEQ multiplex PCR, and the TCRdb table lists in-frame clones only, not all of them. The data contain about 100,000 clones, more than 85% of them seen just once; the ten biggest clones take up 2.5% to 4%. Germline CDR1 is KGHSH and CDR2 is LQKENI. Trimming shortened V by 0 bases and J by 0 bases, and 9 bases separated the two germline ends. CDR3 size: 15 residues. This receptor was identified in a female donor with multiple sclerosis, enrolled in a pregnancy study. The V and J genes are TRBV18 and TRBJ2-7, with D unresolved. The material sequenced was peripheral blood, taken in the second trimester of pregnancy. CDR3 sequence reads: CASSPPERSSYEQYF. DNA for the CDR3: TGTGCCAGCTCACCACCGGAACGGAGCTCCTACGAGCAGTACTTC.